The present entry profiles one TCR beta chain with its context. These data originate in a study of blood T cell repertoires in COVID-19. Authors' processing steps: Researchers report that nucleated cell counts were estimated from reference gene primer amplification. Sequenced by immunoSEQ multiplex PCR; TCRdb stores in-frame clones only, minus some. The V and J calls and clone size are taken from that table; D and trimming were inferred from the DNA. The sample lists roughly 50,000 clones; 75% to 90% were seen once. This sequence originates from a woman aged 55-69 years with active COVID-19. Sequences were obtained from peripheral blood.

The CDR3 spells CASSQGPNTGELFF. CDR3 DNA sequence: TGTGCCAGTAGTCAGGGGCCGAACACCGGGGAGCTGTTTTTT. The chain carries TRBV19 and TRBJ2-2, with a weak D call TRBD1 (6 bases). The CDR3 sequence is 14 residues long. The V and J ends lost 5 bases and 0 bases respectively, with 7 bases between them. The V gene's germline CDR1 is LNHDA and CDR2 SQIVND (reference sequence).